These 17 T cell receptor beta chains were all obtained from the same sample, sequenced in a study of T cell repertoires in cytomegalovirus infection. TCRdb independently ran MiXCR on the reads; one entry per CDR3 protein. The profile covers about 680,000 distinct CDR3 sequences, with approximately 24% appearing a single time and 8% taken by the ten largest. The sequenced sample was CD8+ T cells from PBMCs. The source is a human donor in good health (CMV status not recorded). Some clones in this sample may be carry-over from other donors' samples.

This clonotype was picked up a small number of times. The rearrangement links TRBV14 to TRBJ2-1; D is uncertain. The CDR3 is made up of 16 amino acids. Germline V gene data show CDR1 as SGHDN and CDR2 as FVKESK. V was clipped by 3 bases and J by 0 bases, with 12 bases between them. CDR3 protein: CASSQPGVGSYNEQFF. The CDR3 nucleotides read TGTGCCAGCAGCCAGCCTGGCGTCGGCTCCTACAATGAGCAGTTCTTC. The whole variable domain, remainder taken from reference TRBV14 and TRBJ2-1, is EAGVTQFPSHSVIEKGQTVTLRCDPISGHDNLYWYRRVMGKEIKFLLHFVKESKQDESGMPNNRFLAERTGGTYSTLKVQPAELEDSGVYFCASSQPGVGSYNEQFFGPGTRLTVL.

The genes are TRBV19 and TRBJ2-2; D not certain. There are 12 residues in the CDR3. CDR1 and CDR2 (germline): LNHDA, SQIVND (reference sequence). V gave up 6 bases and J gave up 7 bases, with 9 bases separating them. CDR3 sequence reads: CASRIWSGELFF. As DNA, the CDR3 is TGTGCCAGTAGGATTTGGAGCGGGGAGCTGTTTTTT.

In this sample, this clonotype turned up many times. The V call is TRBV7-2, the J call TRBJ1-1, with a weak D call TRBD1 (6 bases). The CDR3 contains 16 residues. CDR1 is SGHTA, CDR2 FQGNSA, per germline. V lost 2 bases to trimming and J lost 1 base, with 14 bases between them. CDR3 sequence reads: CASSLFQGQENTEAFF. Written as DNA, the CDR3 is TGTGCCAGCAGCTTATTTCAGGGGCAGGAGAACACTGAAGCTTTCTTT. Together with reference TRBV7-2 and TRBJ1-1, the CDR3 gives the full variable domain: GAGVSQSPSNKVTEKGKDVELRCDPISGHTALYWYRQSLGQGLEFLIYFQGNSAPDKSGLPSDRFSAERTGGSVSTLTIQRTQQEDSAVYLCASSLFQGQENTEAFFGQGTRLTVV.

The chain combines TRBV10-3 with TRBJ1-1; D call uncertain. The ends were cut back, 4 bases at V and 3 bases at J, with 9 bases in the middle. The CDR3 length is 13 residues. Germline lookup yields CDR1 ENHRY and CDR2 SYGVKD. As DNA, the CDR3 is TGTGCCATCAGTGCATTGGAGTACACTGAAGCTTTCTTT. This sequence encodes CAISALEYTEAFF.

This clonotype was found many times. The chain employs TRBV12-3 or TRBV12-4 and TRBJ1-5; D possibly corresponds to TRBD1 (5 bases). The CDR3 consists of 14 residues. Deletions cut 3 bases from V and 4 bases from J, with 10 bases between. Here the CDR3 reads CASSFDSGNQPQHF. The CDR3 DNA is TGTGCCAGCAGTTTCGACAGCGGGAATCAGCCCCAGCATTTT.

This clonotype was found a few times. V usage is TRBV27 and J usage is TRBJ2-7; tentative D call: TRBD1 (6 bases). This CDR3 is built from 18 residues. Germline assignment: CDR1 MNHEY and CDR2 SMNVEV (reference sequence). Trimming took off 0 bases at V and 6 bases at J, with 24 bases between the two ends. This CDR3 is CASSLSLDLTGTHPEQYF. The CDR3 DNA follows: TGTGCCAGCAGTTTATCACTTGATCTGACCGGGACACACCCCGAGCAGTACTTC.

The sample holds many counts of this clonotype. The V call is TRBV19, the J call TRBJ2-1, with TRBD2 matching 7 bases. CDR1 is LNHDA and CDR2 is SQIVND in the germline V gene (reference sequence). This CDR3 contains 15 residues. V gave up 4 bases and J gave up 3 bases; unmatched junction bases: 6. In nucleotides, the CDR3 is TGTGCCAGTAGTACCCGGGACTACGTCTACAATGAGCAGTTCTTC. This translates into CASSTRDYVYNEQFF.

A few counts support this clonotype. This chain links TRBV2 with TRBJ2-5; 9 bases agree with TRBD1. The germline CDR1 and CDR2 sequences are SNHLY and FYNNEI. The CDR3 extends over 12 amino acids. V dropped 11 bases and J dropped 4; count of bases not matched to a gene: 5. The CDR3: CAVQGAPETQYF. The CDR3 DNA sequence: TGTGCCGTACAGGGGGCGCCAGAGACCCAGTACTTC.

The CDR3 loop is CASSLWGDNEAFF. The CDR3, as DNA: TGTGCCAGCAGTTTATGGGGGGACAATGAAGCTTTCTTT. This rearrangement joins TRBV27 to TRBJ1-1; TRBD1 is a possible D gene (6 bases). The CDR3 totals 13 residues. Germline V gene data show CDR1 as MNHEY and CDR2 as SMNVEV (reference sequence). With 1 base removed from V and 7 bases from J, the gap between germline ends came to 10 bases.

This clonotype was recorded a few times. A junction end diverges from the germline sequence, so it may reflect a read error. The J gene is TRBJ2-1, the V gene TRBV7-7, with no clear D. CDR1 is SSHAT, CDR2 FNYEAQ, per germline (reference sequence). The CDR3 loop spans 14 amino acids. The CDR3 is CASSKSELENEQFF. The DNA of the CDR3 is TGTGCTAGCAGTAAGTCAGAGTTGGAAAATGAGCAGTTCTTC.

This clonotype was counted between two and nine times. V and J are TRBV11-2 and TRBJ2-1; 11 bases map to TRBD2. CDR1 is SGHAT and CDR2 is FQNNGV in the germline V gene. This CDR3 is built from 17 residues. J was trimmed by 9 bases and V by 4 bases; bases with no gene match: 14. The CDR3 protein is CASSSPPPLAGDSEQFF. CDR3 bases: TGTGCCAGCAGCTCCCCCCCCCCACTAGCGGGGGATAGTGAGCAGTTCTTC.

This chain links TRBV19 with TRBJ1-5; D is unresolved. The CDR3 has 13 amino acids. Looked up from germline, CDR1 is LNHDA and CDR2 is SQIVND (reference sequence). Trimming took 4 bases from V and 2 from J, leaving 6 bases between them. This CDR3 reads CASSRSGNQPQHF. CDR3 DNA sequence: TGTGCCAGTAGTAGGTCCGGCAATCAGCCCCAGCATTTT. The variable domain in full, with the rest retrieved from reference TRBV19 and TRBJ1-5, is DGGITQSPKYLFRKEGQNVTLSCEQNLNHDAMYWYRQDPGQGLRLIYYSQIVNDFQKGDIAEGYSVSREKKESFPLTVTSAQKNPTAFYLCASSRSGNQPQHFGDGTRLSIL.

This clonotype showed up many times. The J gene is TRBJ2-5, the V gene TRBV7-2, with 10 bases identical to TRBD2. Germline-derived CDR1 and CDR2 are SGHTA and FQGNSA. The V and J ends lost 4 bases and 5 bases, in that order; junction bases with no gene match: 7. This CDR3 is built from 15 residues. The CDR3 loop is CASSSTSGERETQYF. DNA for the CDR3: TGTGCCAGCAGCTCTACTAGCGGGGAAAGGGAGACCCAGTACTTC.

The rearrangement joins TRBV4-2 to TRBJ1-4, with D possibly matching TRBD1 (6 bases). Trimming stripped 0 bases from V and 4 bases from J, with 12 bases between. CDR1 and CDR2 from the germline V gene are LGHNA and YNFKEQ. The CDR3 totals 16 residues. CDR3 coding DNA: TGTGCCAGCAGCCAAGATAAGGGGGGCCATAATGAAAAACTGTTTTTT. It specifies CASSQDKGGHNEKLFF.

The chain has TRBV7-9 and TRBJ2-5; 9 nucleotides line up with TRBD1. The CDR3 totals 15 residues. J gave up 4 bases and V 3 bases, and 6 bases lay outside the gene matches. Germline V gene data show CDR1 as SEHNR and CDR2 as FQNEAQ (reference sequence). The CDR3 loop reads CASSFGQGRRETQYF. The CDR3 nucleotides read TGTGCCAGCAGCTTTGGACAGGGGCGGCGAGAGACCCAGTACTTC.

CDR3 region: CSAEDSYEQYF. The CDR3 DNA follows: TGCAGTGCTGAAGACAGCTACGAGCAGTACTTC. The V call is TRBV20-1, the J call TRBJ2-7; possibly TRBD1 for D (5 bases). V lost 5 bases to trimming and J lost 3 bases, with 8 bases between them. The CDR3 is 11 amino acids. The germline V gene has CDR1 DFQATT and CDR2 SNEGSKA (reference sequence).

This clonotype was observed a few times. The chain joins TRBV6-2 or TRBV6-3 to TRBJ2-7, with 11 bases identical to TRBD1. Per germline, CDR1 MNHEY and CDR2 SVGEGT. CDR3 length equals 15 residues. Unmatched junction bases numbered 4, after V lost 4 bases and J lost 2 bases. CDR3 in amino acids: CASSFGQGAPYEQYV. DNA of the CDR3: TGTGCCAGCAGTTTCGGACAGGGGGCCCCCTACGAGCAGTACGTC.